The 14 T cell receptor beta chains below all came from one sample that was sequenced in a study of control samples from healthy donors and cancer patients (dated by TCRdb to 2019 to 2021). Library preparation was by the immunoSEQ multiplex PCR assay. Here the immuneACCESS table is served through TCRdb, limited to in-frame sequences with V and J called. Missing clones are a known gap in these copies; in checked studies unresolved V genes cover under half, and the rest lacks a known reason. In this sample the table shows about 180,000 clones, around 94% of which occur a single time. More than 1.1% of the sample goes to the ten largest clones. Sequenced material: blood. The receptor set was obtained from a woman aged 18-29 years in good health.

This sequence joins TRBV28 and TRBJ1-2, with D perhaps matching TRBD1 (5 bases). From germline, CDR1 is MDHEN and CDR2 SYDVKM. CDR3 length: 16 amino acids. Trimming stripped 4 bases from V and 2 bases from J, with 17 bases between. The CDR3 sequence: CASSSPGAGYNYGYTF. CDR3 nucleotides: TGTGCCAGCAGTTCGCCCGGGGCGGGCTACAACTATGGCTACACCTTC.

The chain is built from TRBV25-1 and TRBJ1-1, with 8 bases aligning to TRBD1. Germline CDR1 and CDR2: MGHDK and SYGVNS. There are 15 residues in the CDR3. The junction had 4 bases not matched to a gene; V was cut back by 1 base and J by 3 bases. The CDR3 DNA sequence: TGTGCCAGCAGTGAATCAGGGGGCGTATACACTGAAGCTTTCTTT. It is translated as CASSESGGVYTEAFF. The full variable domain, its missing parts supplied by reference TRBV25-1 and TRBJ1-1, is EADIYQTPRYLVIGTGKKITLECSQTMGHDKMYWYQQDPGMELHLIHYSYGVNSTEKGDLSSESTVSRIRTEHFPLTLESARPSHTSQYLCASSESGGVYTEAFFGQGTRLTVV.

This chain links TRBV2 with TRBJ2-5; the D gene is possibly TRBD1 (6 bases). The CDR3 length is 15 residues. The germline gives CDR1 SNHLY, CDR2 FYNNEI. V lost 8 bases and J 0 bases, leaving 16 bases between the germline ends. CDR3 in amino acids: CASANRVGDQETQYF. The CDR3 DNA reads as TGTGCCAGCGCTAACAGGGTAGGAGACCAAGAGACCCAGTACTTC.

This chain joins TRBV12-3 or TRBV12-4 and TRBJ1-1; D remains unclear. The CDR3 is made up of 13 amino acids. V was trimmed by 5 bases and J by 0 bases, leaving 7 bases between them. Here the CDR3 reads CASSPRLNTEAFF. The CDR3 nucleotides are TGTGCCAGCAGTCCACGTTTGAACACTGAAGCTTTCTTT.

This clone has just one count. This rearrangement joins TRBV4-1 to TRBJ1-2, with D possibly matching TRBD1 (5 bases). V was shortened by 4 bases and J by 13 bases, with 19 bases between the two germline ends. Germline V gene data show CDR1 as MGHRA and CDR2 as YSYEKL. The CDR3 consists of 13 residues. The CDR3 loop reads CASSRPGTETFTF. CDR3 nucleotide sequence: TGCGCCAGCAGCCGCCCCGGGACGGAAACCTTCACCTTC.

The V and J genes are TRBV7-2 and TRBJ1-4, with D perhaps matching TRBD1 (6 bases). Germline loops: CDR1 SGHTA, CDR2 FQGNSA. The CDR3 consists of 12 residues. The V end lost 7 bases, the J end lost 7 bases, and 10 bases lay between the germline ends. DNA for the CDR3: TGTGCCAGCAACGAGGGGGGTGAAAAACTGTTTTTT. This sequence encodes CASNEGGEKLFF.

The J gene is TRBJ1-4, the V gene TRBV13; D not resolved. The CDR3 has 18 amino acids. Germline V gives CDR1 PRHDT, CDR2 FYEKMQ (reference sequence). Trimming took off 5 bases at V and 11 bases at J, with 30 bases between the two ends. CDR3: CASSNSGPLGLFKEKLFF. CDR3 coding DNA: TGTGCCAGCAGCAACTCTGGGCCCCTTGGACTGTTCAAAGAGAAACTGTTTTTT.

The CDR3 spells CASSLGHLINYGYTF. The CDR3 region has the DNA TGTGCCAGCAGCTTGGGACATTTGATAAACTATGGCTACACCTTC. This chain joins TRBV5-6 and TRBJ1-2; D remains unclear. The CDR3 is 15 residues long. In germline, CDR1 is SGHDT, CDR2 YYEEEE. V shed 0 bases and J shed 2 bases, with 11 bases lying between them.

The CDR3 DNA reads TGCGCCAGCAGCTTTAGGGGCAGGGGGGACACTGAAGCTTTCTTT. Its translation is CASSFRGRGDTEAFF. The chain links TRBV5-1 to TRBJ1-1; 7 bases match TRBD1. Trimming cost V 2 bases and J 3 bases; bases outside gene matches: 7. The CDR3 is 15 residues long. Germline loops: CDR1 SGHRS, CDR2 YFSETQ.

This clone appeared a single time. The chain joins TRBV2 to TRBJ2-1; 9 bases agree with TRBD1. This CDR3 region has 15 residues. V was pared by 6 bases and J by 6 bases, with 9 bases of the junction left unmatched. CDR1 is SNHLY and CDR2 is FYNNEI in the germline V gene. The CDR3 DNA is TGTGCCAGCAGCTACCGGGACAGGGTGCCCAATGAGCAGTTCTTC. Protein: CASSYRDRVPNEQFF.

The chain couples TRBV18 to TRBJ2-7, with D perhaps TRBD1 (6 bases). The CDR3 has 15 amino acids. Trimming removed 2 bases from V and 4 bases from J, with 15 bases in between. From germline, CDR1 is KGHSH and CDR2 LQKENI. CDR3 sequence: CASSPSQGNGYEQYF. DNA for the CDR3: TGTGCCAGCTCACCATCGCAGGGGAACGGATACGAGCAGTACTTC.

Written as DNA, the CDR3 is TGTGCCAGCAGTCCCCGATTACGGACCCTCGAAGAAAAACTGTTTTTT. Translated: CASSPRLRTLEEKLFF. The chain uses TRBV6-2 or TRBV6-3 and TRBJ1-4, with no clear D. The length of the CDR3 is 16 residues. V lost 5 bases and J lost 8, with 21 bases in between. Germline V gives CDR1 MNHEY, CDR2 SVGEGT.

This chain links TRBV7-2 with TRBJ2-7; no clear D gene. V dropped 1 base and J dropped 3 bases, with 4 bases sitting between them. CDR1 is SGHTA and CDR2 is FQGNSA in the germline V gene. CDR3 length: 12 residues. CDR3 region: CASSLVGYEQYF. As DNA, the CDR3 is TGTGCCAGCAGCTTAGTGGGCTACGAGCAGTACTTC.

V is TRBV7-2 and J is TRBJ2-7, with TRBD2 matching over 7 bases. V lost 4 bases and J lost 0; bases outside the gene matches: 15. Germline V lookup: CDR1 SGHTA, CDR2 FQGNSA. The CDR3 has 18 residues. CDR3 loop: CASSSPPSGGASSYEQYF. CDR3 in DNA: TGTGCCAGCAGCTCCCCCCCCTCGGGAGGAGCGAGCTCCTACGAGCAGTACTTC.